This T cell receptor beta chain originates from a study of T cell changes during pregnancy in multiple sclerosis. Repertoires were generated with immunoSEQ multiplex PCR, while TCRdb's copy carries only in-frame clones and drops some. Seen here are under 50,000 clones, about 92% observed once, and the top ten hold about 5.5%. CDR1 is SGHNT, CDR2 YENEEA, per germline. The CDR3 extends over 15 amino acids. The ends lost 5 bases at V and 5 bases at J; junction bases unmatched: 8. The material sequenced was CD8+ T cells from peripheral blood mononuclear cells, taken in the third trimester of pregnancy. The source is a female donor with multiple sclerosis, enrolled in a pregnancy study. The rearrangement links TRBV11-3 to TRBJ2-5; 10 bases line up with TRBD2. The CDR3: CASSPPSGRGETQYF. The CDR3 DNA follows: TGTGCCAGCAGCCCCCCAAGCGGGAGGGGGGAGACCCAGTACTTC.